The 13 T cell receptor beta chains listed next were all sequenced from one sample in a study of shared clonotypes between healthy human individuals. Generated by immunoSEQ multiplex PCR, the TCRdb table keeps only in-frame clones and is missing some. In the table there are 2 million to 2.5 million clones, 90% to 95% of which are singletons. Sequences were obtained from naive CD4+ T cells sorted from blood. Subset meaning: CD45RA+ positively selected. These receptors all come from a man aged 18 to 29 in good health.

The rearrangement uses TRBV5-4 and TRBJ2-2, with D maybe TRBD2 (6 bases). Germline-derived CDR1 and CDR2 are SGHNT and YYREEE (reference sequence). The CDR3 runs to 14 residues. Trimming stripped 2 bases from V and 6 bases from J, with 11 bases between. DNA of the CDR3: TGTGCCAGCAGCTTAGGTCGGGAGCCCGGGGAGCTGTTTTTT. Encoded protein: CASSLGREPGELFF.

V usage is TRBV7-9 and J usage is TRBJ2-2, with TRBD1 as a possible D gene (6 bases). The germline CDR1 and CDR2 sequences are SEHNR and FQNEAQ (reference sequence). The CDR3 sequence is 15 residues long. V was shortened by 7 bases and J by 5 bases, with 17 bases between the two germline ends. This CDR3 reads CASTLGQGWTGELFF. In DNA, the CDR3 is TGTGCCAGCACCCTGGGGCAGGGGTGGACCGGGGAGCTGTTTTTT.

The V and J genes are TRBV7-9 and TRBJ1-2; D gene ambiguous. CDR3 length equals 13 residues. Germline values: CDR1 SEHNR, CDR2 FQNEAQ (reference sequence). V was clipped by 5 bases and J by 0 bases, with 7 bases between them. Here the CDR3 reads CASSLNANYGYTF. CDR3 DNA sequence: TGTGCCAGCAGCCTCAACGCTAACTATGGCTACACCTTC. The full variable domain, with the rest looked up from reference TRBV7-9 and TRBJ1-2, is DTGVSQNPRHKITKRGQNVTFRCDPISEHNRLYWYRQTLGQGPEFLTYFQNEAQLEKSRLLSDRFSAERPKGSFSTLEIQRTEQGDSAMYLCASSLNANYGYTFGSGTRLTVV.

The chain has TRBV2 and TRBJ1-1; D is uncertain. Germline lookup yields CDR1 SNHLY and CDR2 FYNNEI. The CDR3 totals 13 residues. V lost 7 bases to trimming and J lost 0 bases, with 9 bases between them. The CDR3 loop reads CASTVGMNTEAFF. The CDR3 DNA sequence: TGTGCCAGCACCGTGGGGATGAACACTGAAGCTTTCTTT. Full variable domain (remainder filled in from reference TRBV2 and TRBJ1-1): EPEVTQTPSHQVTQMGQEVILRCVPISNHLYFYWYRQILGQKVEFLVSFYNNEISEKSEIFDDQFSVERPDGSNFTLKIRSTKLEDSAMYFCASTVGMNTEAFFGQGTRLTVV.

CDR3 nucleotide sequence: TGTGCCAGCAGCTTGGGGGTTTCCCCGTCCTACGAGCAGTACTTC. The encoded protein is CASSLGVSPSYEQYF. V and J are TRBV5-6 and TRBJ2-7; D remains ambiguous. Germline-derived CDR1 and CDR2 are SGHDT and YYEEEE. This CDR3 is built from 15 residues. V gave up 0 bases and J gave up 1 base, with 11 bases separating them.

This clone was detected ten times or more. The V call is TRBV5-1, the J call TRBJ1-2; possible D gene TRBD1, 6 bases. The CDR3 is 13 residues long. Germline loops: CDR1 SGHRS, CDR2 YFSETQ. V gave up 0 bases and J gave up 9 bases, with 12 bases separating them. The CDR3 loop reads CASSLVGGESYTF. CDR3 bases: TGCGCCAGCAGCTTGGTTGGGGGCGAGAGCTACACCTTC. Full variable domain (missing parts from reference TRBV5-1 and TRBJ1-2): KAGVTQTPRYLIKTRGQQVTLSCSPISGHRSVSWYQQTPGQGLQFLFEYFSETQRNKGNFPGRFSGRQFSNSRSEMNVSTLELGDSALYLCASSLVGGESYTFGSGTRLTVV.

The chain has TRBV19 and TRBJ1-1, with no clear D. Germline V gene data show CDR1 as LNHDA and CDR2 as SQIVND (reference sequence). V was shortened by 1 base and J by 4 bases, with 13 bases between the two germline ends. This CDR3 has 15 amino acids. The CDR3, as DNA: TGTGCCAGTAGTATAGGGGGAGGGCTGGGCACTGAAGCTTTCTTT. Amino acid sequence: CASSIGGGLGTEAFF.

The gene calls are TRBV5-6 and TRBJ2-2, with 8 bases fitting TRBD2. J lost 2 bases, V lost 1 base, and 10 bases had no gene match. CDR1 and CDR2 from the germline V gene are SGHDT and YYEEEE. This CDR3 is built from 18 residues. CDR3 sequence: CASSLSGLAGSNTGELFF. The CDR3 DNA follows: TGTGCCAGCAGCTTGTCCGGACTAGCTGGCAGCAACACCGGGGAGCTGTTTTTT.

The rearrangement links TRBV6-1 to TRBJ2-5, with D perhaps matching TRBD2 (6 bases). The ends were cut back, 8 bases at V and 2 bases at J, with 12 bases in the middle. Germline CDR1 reads MNHNS; CDR2 reads SASEGT. The CDR3 runs 13 residues. CDR3 sequence: CASVPGVQETQYF. Written as DNA, the CDR3 is TGTGCCAGCGTCCCGGGGGTACAAGAGACCCAGTACTTC.

The chain combines TRBV7-6 with TRBJ2-3, with TRBD2 as a possible D gene (6 bases). CDR3 size: 15 residues. The germline V gene encodes CDR1 SGHVS and CDR2 FNYEAQ. Trimming pared 1 base from V and 1 base from J, leaving 9 bases between. The CDR3 sequence: CASSLGGLGTDTQYF. The CDR3 bases are TGTGCCAGCAGCTTAGGGGGACTGGGCACAGATACGCAGTATTTT. The complete variable domain, with remaining parts taken from reference TRBV7-6 and TRBJ2-3, reads GAGVSQSPRYKVTKRGQDVALRCDPISGHVSLYWYRQALGQGPEFLTYFNYEAQQDKSGLPNDRFSAERPEGSISTLTIQRTEQRDSAMYRCASSLGGLGTDTQYFGPGTRLTVL.

The chain couples TRBV18 to TRBJ1-5; no clear D gene. The CDR3 totals 14 residues. Germline-derived CDR1 and CDR2 are KGHSH and LQKENI. V lost 4 bases, J lost 4 bases, and 11 bases lay in between. This chain's CDR3 is CASSLLPGNQPQHF. The CDR3 coding sequence is TGTGCCAGCTCACTATTACCGGGGAATCAGCCCCAGCATTTT.

V is TRBV10-3 and J is TRBJ2-5; TRBD1 aligns across 9 bases. This CDR3 comprises 15 residues. The trim removed 2 bases at V and 1 base at J, leaving 2 bases unmatched. Germline CDR1 and CDR2: ENHRY and SYGVKD. The CDR3 reads CAISEMDRGQETQYF. The CDR3 DNA follows: TGTGCCATCAGTGAGATGGACAGGGGCCAAGAGACCCAGTACTTC.

Note on this clone: The same CDR3 is also encoded by other DNA sequences in this sample. The rearrangement uses TRBV9 and TRBJ2-2; possibly TRBD2 for D (5 bases). The CDR3 contains 15 residues. V lost 2 bases and J lost 2, with 10 bases in between. Germline V gives CDR1 SGDLS, CDR2 YYNGEE. The CDR3 coding sequence is TGTGCCAGCAGCGTGGGAGCGCCCAACACCGGGGAGCTGTTTTTT. It is translated as CASSVGAPNTGELFF.